This T cell receptor beta chain was captured in a study of blood T cell repertoires in COVID-19. Study at large: The samples span acute and convalescent COVID-19 from the United States, Italy and Spain.

This clone was detected once. Those who participated ranged in age from about 18 to 89 years and resided in around 22 US areas. Recovered Cohort 3 donors showed two negative PCRs, clearance, or symptom resolution. In the authors' methods: Reference gene primer amplification yielded estimated nucleated cell counts. Only in-frame clones appear in the TCRdb table, and some are missing; sequencing was by immunoSEQ multiplex PCR. V, J and clone size are taken as reported in that table, and D and trimming were inferred from the DNA itself. The table records roughly 170,000 clones, approximately 81% of them present only once. Germline values: CDR1 SNHLY, CDR2 FYNNEI. Deletions cut 7 bases from V and 4 bases from J, with 14 bases between. The CDR3 is 14 amino acids.

The specimen was PBMCs or T cells enriched from blood (not recorded which). The clonotype comes from a man aged 60 to 69 who had recovered from COVID-19. The rearrangement uses TRBV2 and TRBJ2-1; tentatively, D is TRBD2 (5 bases). The CDR3 DNA is TGTGCCAGCATTTCATGGGGAGAGTACAATGAGCAGTTCTTC. Amino acid sequence: CASISWGEYNEQFF.